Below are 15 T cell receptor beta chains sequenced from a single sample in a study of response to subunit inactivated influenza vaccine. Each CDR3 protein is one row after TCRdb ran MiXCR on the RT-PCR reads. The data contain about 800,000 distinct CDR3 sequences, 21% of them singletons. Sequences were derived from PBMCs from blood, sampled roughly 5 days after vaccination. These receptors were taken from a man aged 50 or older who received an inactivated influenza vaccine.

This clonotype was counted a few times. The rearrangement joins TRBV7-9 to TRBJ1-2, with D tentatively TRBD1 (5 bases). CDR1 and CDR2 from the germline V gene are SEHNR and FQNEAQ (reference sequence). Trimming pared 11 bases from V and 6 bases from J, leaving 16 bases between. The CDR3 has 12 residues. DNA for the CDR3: TGTGCCGGGTTCGAGGGGCGAGATGGCTACACCTTC. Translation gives CAGFEGRDGYTF.

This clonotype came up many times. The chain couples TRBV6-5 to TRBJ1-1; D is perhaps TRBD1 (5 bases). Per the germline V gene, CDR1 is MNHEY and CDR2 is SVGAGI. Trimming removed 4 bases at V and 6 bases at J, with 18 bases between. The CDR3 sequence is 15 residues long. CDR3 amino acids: CASSFRQRSFPEAFF. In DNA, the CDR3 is TGTGCCAGCAGTTTTAGACAGCGGTCGTTCCCTGAAGCTTTCTTT.

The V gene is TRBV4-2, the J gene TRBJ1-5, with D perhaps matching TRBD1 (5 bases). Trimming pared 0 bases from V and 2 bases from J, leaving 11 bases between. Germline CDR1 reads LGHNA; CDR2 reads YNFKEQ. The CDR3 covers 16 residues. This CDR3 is CASSQDAGGGNQPQHF. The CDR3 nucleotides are TGTGCCAGCAGCCAAGATGCGGGGGGAGGCAATCAGCCCCAGCATTTT.

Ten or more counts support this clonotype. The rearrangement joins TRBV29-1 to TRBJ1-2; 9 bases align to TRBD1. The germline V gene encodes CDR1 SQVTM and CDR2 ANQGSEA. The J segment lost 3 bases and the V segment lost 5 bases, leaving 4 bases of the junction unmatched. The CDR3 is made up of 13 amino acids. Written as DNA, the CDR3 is TGCAGCGTTACCGACAGGGGGGACTATGGCTACACCTTC. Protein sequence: CSVTDRGDYGYTF. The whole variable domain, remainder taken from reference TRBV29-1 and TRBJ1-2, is SAVISQKPSRDICQRGTSLTIQCQVDSQVTMMFWYRQQPGQSLTLIATANQGSEATYESGFVIDKFPISRPNLTFSTLTVSNMSPEDSSIYLCSVTDRGDYGYTFGSGTRLTVV.

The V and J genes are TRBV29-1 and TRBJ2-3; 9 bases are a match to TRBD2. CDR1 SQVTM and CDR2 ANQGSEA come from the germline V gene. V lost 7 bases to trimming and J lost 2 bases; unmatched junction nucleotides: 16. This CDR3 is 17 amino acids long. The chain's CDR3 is CSASMWVASGNTDTQYF. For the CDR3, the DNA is TGCAGCGCCTCGATGTGGGTGGCTAGCGGGAACACAGATACGCAGTATTTT.

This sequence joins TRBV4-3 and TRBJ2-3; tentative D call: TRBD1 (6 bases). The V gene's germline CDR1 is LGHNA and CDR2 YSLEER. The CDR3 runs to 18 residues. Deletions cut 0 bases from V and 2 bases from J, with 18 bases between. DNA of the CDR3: TGCGCCAGCAGCCAAGATGTGGTTGCAGGGGTCTTCACAGATACGCAGTATTTT. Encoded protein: CASSQDVVAGVFTDTQYF.

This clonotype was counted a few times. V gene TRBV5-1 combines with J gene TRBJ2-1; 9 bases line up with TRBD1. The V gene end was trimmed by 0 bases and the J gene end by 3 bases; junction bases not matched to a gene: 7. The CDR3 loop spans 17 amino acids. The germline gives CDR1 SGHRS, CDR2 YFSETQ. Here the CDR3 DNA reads TGCGCCAGCAGCTTGGACCACAGGGGGCTTTTCTACAATGAGCAGTTCTTC. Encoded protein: CASSLDHRGLFYNEQFF. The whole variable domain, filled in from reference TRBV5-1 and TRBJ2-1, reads KAGVTQTPRYLIKTRGQQVTLSCSPISGHRSVSWYQQTPGQGLQFLFEYFSETQRNKGNFPGRFSGRQFSNSRSEMNVSTLELGDSALYLCASSLDHRGLFYNEQFFGPGTRLTVL.

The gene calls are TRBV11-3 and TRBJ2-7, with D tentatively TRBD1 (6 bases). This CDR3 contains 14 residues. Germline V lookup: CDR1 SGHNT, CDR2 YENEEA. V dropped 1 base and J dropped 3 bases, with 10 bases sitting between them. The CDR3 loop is CASSLAGQYYEQYF. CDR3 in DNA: TGTGCCAGCAGCTTAGCGGGACAATACTACGAGCAGTACTTC.

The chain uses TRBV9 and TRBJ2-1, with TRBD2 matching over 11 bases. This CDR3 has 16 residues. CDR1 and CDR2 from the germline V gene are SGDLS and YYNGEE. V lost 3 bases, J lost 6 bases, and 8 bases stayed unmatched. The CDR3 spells CASSAGASGRSNEQFF. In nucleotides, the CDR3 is TGTGCCAGCAGCGCGGGGGCTAGCGGGAGGTCCAATGAGCAGTTCTTC.

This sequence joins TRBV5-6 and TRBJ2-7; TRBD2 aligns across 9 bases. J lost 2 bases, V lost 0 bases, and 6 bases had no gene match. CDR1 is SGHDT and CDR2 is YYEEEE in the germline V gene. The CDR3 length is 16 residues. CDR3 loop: CASSLEVAGDTYEQYF. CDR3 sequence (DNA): TGTGCCAGCAGCTTGGAGGTAGCGGGAGACACCTACGAGCAGTACTTC. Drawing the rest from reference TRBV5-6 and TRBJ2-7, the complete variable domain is DAGVTQSPTHLIKTRGQQVTLRCSPKSGHDTVSWYQQALGQGPQFIFQYYEEEERQRGNFPDRFSGHQFPNYSSELNVNALLLGDSALYLCASSLEVAGDTYEQYFGPGTRLTVT.

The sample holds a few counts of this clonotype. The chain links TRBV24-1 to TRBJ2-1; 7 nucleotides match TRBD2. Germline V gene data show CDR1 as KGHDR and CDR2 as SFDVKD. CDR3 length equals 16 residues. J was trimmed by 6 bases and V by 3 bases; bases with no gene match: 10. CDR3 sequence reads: CATSDPHKRDPNEQFF. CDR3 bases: TGTGCCACCAGTGATCCCCATAAGCGGGATCCCAATGAGCAGTTCTTC.

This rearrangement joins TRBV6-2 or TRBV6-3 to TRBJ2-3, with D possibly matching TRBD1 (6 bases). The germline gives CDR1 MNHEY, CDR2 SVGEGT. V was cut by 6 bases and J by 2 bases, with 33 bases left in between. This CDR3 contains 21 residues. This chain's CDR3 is CASSYLHKLRTEGIFTDTQYF. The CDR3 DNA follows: TGTGCCAGCAGCTACCTTCATAAACTGCGGACAGAGGGGATTTTCACAGATACGCAGTATTTT.

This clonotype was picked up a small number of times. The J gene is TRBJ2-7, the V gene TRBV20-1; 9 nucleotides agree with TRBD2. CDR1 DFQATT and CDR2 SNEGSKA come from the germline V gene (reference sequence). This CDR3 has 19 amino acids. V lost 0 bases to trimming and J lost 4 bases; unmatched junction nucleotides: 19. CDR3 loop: CSARDPSSSGSEWRYEQYF. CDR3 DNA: TGCAGTGCTAGAGATCCCAGCAGTAGCGGGAGTGAGTGGAGATACGAGCAGTACTTC.

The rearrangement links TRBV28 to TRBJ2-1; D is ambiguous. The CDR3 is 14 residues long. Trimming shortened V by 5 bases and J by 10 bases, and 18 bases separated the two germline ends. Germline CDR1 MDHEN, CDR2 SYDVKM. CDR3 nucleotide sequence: TGTGCCAGCAGTCCCGTCCTAGATGTGGTGGAGCAGTTCTTC. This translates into CASSPVLDVVEQFF.

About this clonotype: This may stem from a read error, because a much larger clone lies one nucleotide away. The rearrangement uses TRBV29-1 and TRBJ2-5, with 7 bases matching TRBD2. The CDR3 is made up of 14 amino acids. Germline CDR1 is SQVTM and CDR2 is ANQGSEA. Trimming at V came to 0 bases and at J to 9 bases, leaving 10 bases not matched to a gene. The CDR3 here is CSVEEFLGSGAQYF. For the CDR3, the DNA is TGCAGCGTTGAAGAATTTCTAGGGAGCGGGGCCCAGTACTTC.